This T cell receptor (beta chain) was obtained from a study of blood T cell repertoires in COVID-19 (dated by TCRdb to the early 2020s). Broadly, across the study: Collaborator samples came from the United States, Italy and Spain and covered acute and convalescent phases of COVID-19. The material from the prospective study consisted of cDNA or gDNA derived from T cells, B-cell-depleted T cells, or PBMCs. The repertoires were released in a freely available public database intended as a resource for research on the immune response to SARS-CoV-2. Where available, HLA class I and class II types were taken from metadata supplied by the sample provider and were not determined by assay-based typing. Nearly every sample came with metadata listing a de-identified subject ID, COVID-19 status, age in years and sex. Samples came from the ongoing ImmuneRACE study (first 160 participants) plus 1,254 subjects from 6 global collaborators. Subjects who had been exposed to COVID-19, were actively infected with it, or had recovered from it provided the deeply sampled blood TCRbeta repertoires that made up the dataset.

Of note for this clone: Its antigen is unknown. Base qualities are not recorded, but no much larger clone differs from it by a single base.

TCRbeta CDR3 regions were amplified from genomic DNA using the immunoSEQ Assay, a bias-controlled multiplex PCR. Per the original workflow: Nucleated cell counts per sample were estimated from amplification of reference gene primers within the assay. To quantify the absolute abundance of each unique TCRbeta CDR3 rearrangement, sequence reads were collapsed and filtered. For each sample, productive Simpson clonality was calculated as the square root of Simpson's diversity index across productive rearrangements. Drawn from immuneACCESS, this table holds only the in-frame rearrangements with V and J called that TCRdb kept. Clones are partly lost; checked studies trace under half to an unresolved V gene and leave the rest unexplained. V and J calls and clone size follow that table, whereas D and trimming were derived from the DNA. Counted in this sample were a few hundred thousand clones; about nine tenths of them appeared once. The ten largest clonotypes hold 2% to 2.5% of the sample.

Overall study results and their limits: The quantity of clinical and demographic metadata differed by source and by participant and was supplied without curation.

The collaborating institutions used their own protocols to collect whole blood in K2EDTA tubes. For TCRbeta analysis, collaborators shipped samples in one of three forms: frozen whole blood, isolated PBMCs, or DNA extracted from either of those sample types. The V end loses 1 base and the J end loses 6 bases, and a stretch of 10 bases separates them. The CDR3, from cysteine to phenylalanine, totals 14 residues. Here the CDR3 DNA is all that survives: 42 bases in frame from base 1. Reading the germline V gene (reference sequence) gives CDR1 LGHDT and CDR2 YNNKEL. This TCR was recovered from a middle-aged man with acute or convalescent COVID-19. This chain is built from TRBV3-1 (or the pseudogene TRBV3-2) and TRBJ1-3; no D gene is confidently identified. The specimen was peripheral blood. DNA sequence: TGTGCCAGCAGCCAAGGATACCAGGAAAACACCATATATTTT. This yields the protein CASSQGYQENTIYF.